The 15 T cell receptor beta chains below were found in one sample sequenced in a study of T cell clonality in common variable immunodeficiency. This table comes from immunoSEQ multiplex PCR, and its TCRdb copy is limited to in-frame clones, with some not included. Reported are 50,000 to 70,000 clones, none seen only once; the ten largest carry around 0.82%. Sequencing used peripheral blood mononuclear cells. The receptor source for this set is a person between 18 and 75 years old in good health.

This clone was recorded at least ten times. The sequenced fragment ends 3 residues before the CDR3 boundary, so the rest is inferred from the germline J gene. V gene TRBV30 combines with J gene TRBJ1-1; TRBD1 matches 8 bases. Germline lookup yields CDR1 GTSNPN and CDR2 SVGIG (reference sequence). This CDR3 is built from 11 residues. The sequenced CDR3 bases are TGTGCCTGGACCCAGGGGGCGGAA. Translated, it gives CAWTQGAE. The full-length CDR3 reads as CAWTQGAEAFF.

A few counts support this clone. The read gets to within 3 residues of the CDR3 end, and the germline J gene fills in the rest. The chain joins TRBV5-1 to TRBJ1-1; maybe TRBD1 (6 bases). This CDR3 contains 16 residues. The germline V and J ends were trimmed by 10 bases and 3 bases, with 25 bases remaining between them. Germline assignment: CDR1 SGHRS and CDR2 YFSETQ. The CDR3 loop reads CAPSVRPFEGDTEAFF. The covered CDR3 bases are TGCGCCCCCTCCGTTCGGCCCTTTGAGGGGGACACTGAA.

Comment on this clone: The CDR3 is cut off 3 residues early in the read; its end comes from the germline J gene. The chain carries TRBV2 and TRBJ2-2; D perhaps matches TRBD1 (7 bases). Germline CDR1 is SNHLY and CDR2 is FYNNEI. The CDR3 is 14 residues long. CDR3 DNA, as far as it was read: TGTGCCAGCAGGACAGGGACTGGGGCCAACGTG. Its translation is CASRTGTGANV. The complete CDR3 sequence is CASRTGTGANVLFF.

This clone has ten or more counts. From the germline J gene comes the end of the CDR3, since the read stops 3 residues before it. The gene calls are TRBV5-1 and TRBJ2-2; 9 nucleotides align to TRBD1. Germline V CDR1 and CDR2: SGHRS, YFSETQ. The CDR3 totals 16 residues. The CDR3 reads CASSSSTGGSNSPLFF. The part of the CDR3 DNA that was read is TGCGCCAGCAGCTCTTCTACAGGGGGCTCTAATTCACCG.

This clone came up many times. The CDR3 end lies 3 residues beyond the end of the read and is filled in from the germline J gene. The chain carries TRBV13 and TRBJ1-1, with 8 bases lining up with TRBD1. J gave up 2 bases and V 5 bases, and 13 bases lay outside the gene matches. Germline V lookup: CDR1 PRHDT, CDR2 FYEKMQ (reference sequence). The CDR3 has 17 amino acids. CDR3 bases read: TGTGCCAGCAGCGTTGACCCCGGACAGGGCCATAACACTGAA. This translates into CASSVDPGQGHNTE. The CDR3 in full is CASSVDPGQGHNTEAFF.

This clone was counted ten times or more. The CDR3 is CASSFGPGNTEAFF. The sequenced CDR3 bases are TGTGCCAGCAGTTTTGGGCCAGGCAACACTGAA. The V gene is TRBV12-3 or TRBV12-4, the J gene TRBJ1-1; D is unresolved. The CDR3 end is not reached by the read, which stops 3 residues before it; the germline J gene fills it in. Between the trimmed V and J ends, which lost 3 bases and 2 bases, there was a span of 10 bases. CDR3 length equals 14 residues.

This clone was observed at least ten times. At one end, the junction sequence differs from germline, possibly due to a read error. CDR3 DNA, as far as it was read: TGTACCAGCTCACCCCCTGGACTAGCGGGGCACAATGAG. Amino acids: CTSSPPGLAGHNE. The complete CDR3 reads CTSSPPGLAGHNEQFF. The V call is TRBV18, the J call TRBJ2-1, with 12 bases that match TRBD2. The read is 3 residues too short to cover the CDR3 end, so that end is filled in from the germline J gene. Germline assignment: CDR1 KGHSH and CDR2 LQKENI. This CDR3 spans 16 amino acids.

This clone was seen at least ten times. The covered CDR3 bases are TGTGCCAGCAGCTCTTCGCGGGGCACCGGGGAG. It translates to CASSSSRGTGE. The complete CDR3 reads CASSSSRGTGELFF. The V and J genes are TRBV7-3 and TRBJ2-2, with D possibly being TRBD2 (6 bases). The sequence runs out 3 residues before the end of the CDR3; the remainder is reconstructed from the germline J gene. Germline CDR1 reads SGHTA; CDR2 reads FQGTGA. This CDR3 is built from 14 residues. The V end lost 4 bases, the J end lost 4 bases, and 10 bases lay between the germline ends.

This clone was picked up many times. The missing CDR3 end, 3 residues past where the read stops, is filled in from the germline J gene. V usage is TRBV29-1 and J usage is TRBJ2-3; 9 nucleotides agree with TRBD1. The CDR3 totals 15 residues. Germline CDR1 is SQVTM and CDR2 is ANQGSEA. V shed 7 bases, J shed 0 bases, and the junction held 8 bases outside the gene matches. The CDR3 DNA, read in part, is TGCAGCGGAAGTCGGGACAGGGCTAGCACAGATACG. Protein sequence: CSGSRDRASTDT. The whole CDR3 protein reads CSGSRDRASTDTQYF.

This clone has ten or more counts. The observed sequence ends 3 residues before the CDR3 terminus, with the missing tail filled in from the germline J gene. The chain links TRBV30 to TRBJ1-1, with D uncertain. The CDR3 runs 13 residues. CDR1 is GTSNPN, CDR2 SVGIG, per germline (reference sequence). V lost 1 base and J 4 bases, leaving 10 bases between the germline ends. CDR3 DNA (partial): TGTGCCTGGAGTGAGGGCGTGAGCACTGAA. Protein sequence: CAWSEGVSTE. In full, the CDR3 is CAWSEGVSTEAFF.

This clone showed up many times. The read stops 3 residues short of the end of the CDR3; the missing end is completed from the germline J gene. This chain uses TRBV19 with TRBJ1-2; D remains unclear. CDR3 length: 14 amino acids. Germline-derived CDR1 and CDR2 are LNHDA and SQIVND (reference sequence). The part of the CDR3 DNA that was read is TGTGCCAGTAGTAGGAGTAACCGGCGGGGAGAC. Its protein is CASSRSNRRGD. The CDR3 in full is CASSRSNRRGDYTF.

This clone was detected many times. Read data end 3 residues before the CDR3 end; the end is taken from the germline J gene. This sequence joins TRBV5-1 and TRBJ2-2, with 11 bases matching TRBD2. Unmatched junction bases numbered 1, after V lost 3 bases and J lost 0 bases. The germline gives CDR1 SGHRS, CDR2 YFSETQ. This CDR3 has 16 amino acids. Partial CDR3 DNA: TGCGCCAGCAGCTATAGCGGGGGGGCGAACACCGGGGAG. Its protein product is CASSYSGGANTGE. Given in full, the CDR3 is CASSYSGGANTGELFF.

This clone has at least ten counts. Sequencing ends 3 residues short of the CDR3 end; the germline J gene provides the rest. The chain recombines TRBV6-1 with TRBJ2-7, with 9 bases matching TRBD2. Germline values: CDR1 MNHNS, CDR2 SASEGT. The CDR3 consists of 16 residues. V trimming: 1 base; J trimming: 4 bases; junction bases outside the gene matches: 8. Incomplete CDR3 DNA: TGTGCCAGCAGTGAAGGGCTGATGCGGGAGGGATACGAG. Encoded protein: CASSEGLMREGYE. The whole CDR3 protein is CASSEGLMREGYEQYF.

This clone has a count of ten or more. With the read ending 3 residues before the CDR3 end, the germline J gene is used to fill in that end. The J gene is TRBJ2-1, the V gene TRBV4-1; 13 bases line up with TRBD2. Germline CDR1 is MGHRA and CDR2 is YSYEKL. V was clipped by 4 bases and J by 3 bases; unmatched bases: 6. The CDR3 extends over 17 amino acids. CDR3 sequence: CASSLRTSGGFYNEQFF. Partial CDR3 DNA: TGCGCCAGCAGCCTCAGGACTAGCGGGGGTTTCTACAATGAG.

This clone was picked up many times. The CDR3 extends 3 residues past the end of the read, so its final part is completed from the germline J gene. The V call is TRBV20-1, the J call TRBJ1-2; tentative D call: TRBD1 (6 bases). CDR1 and CDR2 from the germline V gene are DFQATT and SNEGSKA (reference sequence). This CDR3 has 12 residues. The part of the CDR3 DNA that was read is TGCAGTGCCCCCCGGGGGGCGTGGGGC. This gives the protein CSAPRGAWG. The CDR3 in its entirety is CSAPRGAWGYTF.